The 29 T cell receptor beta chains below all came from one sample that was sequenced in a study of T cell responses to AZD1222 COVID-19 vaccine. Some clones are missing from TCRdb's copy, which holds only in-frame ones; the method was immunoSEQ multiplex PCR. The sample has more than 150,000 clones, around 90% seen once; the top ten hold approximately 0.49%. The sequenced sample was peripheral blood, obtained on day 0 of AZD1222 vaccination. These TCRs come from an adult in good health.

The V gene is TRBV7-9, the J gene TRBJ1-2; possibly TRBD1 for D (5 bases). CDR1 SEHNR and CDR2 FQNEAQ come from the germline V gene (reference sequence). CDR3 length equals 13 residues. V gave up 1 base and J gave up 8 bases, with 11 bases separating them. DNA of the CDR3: TGTGCCAGCAGCTTAGTTGGGGCCCGGGGCTACACCTTC. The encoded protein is CASSLVGARGYTF.

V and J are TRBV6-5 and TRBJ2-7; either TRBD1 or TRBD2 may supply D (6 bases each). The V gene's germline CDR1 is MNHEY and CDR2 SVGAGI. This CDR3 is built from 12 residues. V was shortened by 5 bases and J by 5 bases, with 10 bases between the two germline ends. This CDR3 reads CASSKRGDEQYF. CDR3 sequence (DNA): TGTGCCAGCAGTAAAAGGGGGGACGAGCAGTACTTC.

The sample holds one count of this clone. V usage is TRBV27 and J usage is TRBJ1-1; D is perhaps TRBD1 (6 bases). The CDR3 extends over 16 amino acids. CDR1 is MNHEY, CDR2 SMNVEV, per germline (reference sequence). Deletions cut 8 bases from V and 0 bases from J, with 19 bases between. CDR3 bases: TGTGCCAGCCTCGAGAGGGGACATCACATGAACACTGAAGCTTTCTTT. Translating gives CASLERGHHMNTEAFF.

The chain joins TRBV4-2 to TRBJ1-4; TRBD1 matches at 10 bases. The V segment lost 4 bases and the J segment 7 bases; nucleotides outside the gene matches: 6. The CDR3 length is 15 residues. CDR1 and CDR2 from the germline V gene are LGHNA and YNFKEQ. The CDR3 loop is CASSPDRGQVEKLFF. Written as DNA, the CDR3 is TGTGCCAGCAGCCCCGACAGGGGGCAGGTTGAAAAACTGTTTTTT.

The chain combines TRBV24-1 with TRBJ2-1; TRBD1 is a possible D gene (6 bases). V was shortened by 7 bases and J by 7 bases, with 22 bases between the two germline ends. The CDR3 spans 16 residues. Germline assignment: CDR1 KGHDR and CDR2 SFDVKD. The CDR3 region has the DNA TGTGCCACCAGCGACAACAGGGCATCTTTGGTTAATGAGCAGTTCTTC. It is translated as CATSDNRASLVNEQFF.

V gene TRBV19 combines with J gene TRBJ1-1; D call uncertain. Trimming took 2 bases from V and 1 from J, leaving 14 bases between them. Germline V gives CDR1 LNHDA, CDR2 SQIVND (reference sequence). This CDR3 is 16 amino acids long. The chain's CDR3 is CASSIPREATNTEAFF. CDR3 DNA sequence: TGTGCCAGTAGTATACCCCGGGAGGCTACGAACACTGAAGCTTTCTTT.

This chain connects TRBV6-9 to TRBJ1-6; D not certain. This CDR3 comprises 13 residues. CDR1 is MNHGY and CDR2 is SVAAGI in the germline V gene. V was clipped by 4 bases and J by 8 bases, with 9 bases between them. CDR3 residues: CASSSSQDSPLHF. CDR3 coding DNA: TGTGCCAGCAGTTCCTCCCAGGATTCACCCCTCCACTTT.

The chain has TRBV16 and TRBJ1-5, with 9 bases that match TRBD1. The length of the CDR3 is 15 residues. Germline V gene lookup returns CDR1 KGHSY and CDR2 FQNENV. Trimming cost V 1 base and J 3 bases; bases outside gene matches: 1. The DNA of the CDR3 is TGTGCCAGCAGCCAATGGGACAGGGACAATCAGCCCCAGCATTTT. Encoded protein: CASSQWDRDNQPQHF.

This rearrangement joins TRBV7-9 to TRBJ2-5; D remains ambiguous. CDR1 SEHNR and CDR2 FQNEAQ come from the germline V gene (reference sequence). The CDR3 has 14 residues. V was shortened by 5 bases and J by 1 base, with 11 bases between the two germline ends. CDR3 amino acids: CASSPRRGQETQYF. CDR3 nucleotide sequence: TGTGCCAGCAGCCCCCGTCGTGGCCAAGAGACCCAGTACTTC.

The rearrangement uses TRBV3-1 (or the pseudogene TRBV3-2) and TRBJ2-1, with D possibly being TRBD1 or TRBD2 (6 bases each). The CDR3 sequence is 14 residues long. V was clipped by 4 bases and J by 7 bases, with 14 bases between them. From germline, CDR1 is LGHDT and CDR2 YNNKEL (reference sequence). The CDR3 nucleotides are TGTGCCAGCAGCCTCGGTCGGGGGCCGAATGAGCAGTTCTTC. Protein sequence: CASSLGRGPNEQFF.

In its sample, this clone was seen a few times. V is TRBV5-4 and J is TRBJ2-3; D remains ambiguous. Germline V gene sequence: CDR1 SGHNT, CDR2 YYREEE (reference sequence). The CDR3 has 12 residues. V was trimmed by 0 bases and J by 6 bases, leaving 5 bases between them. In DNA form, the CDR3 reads TGTGCCAGCAGCTTGGCCCCGGATACGCAGTATTTT. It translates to CASSLAPDTQYF. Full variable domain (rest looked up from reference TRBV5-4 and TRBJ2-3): ETGVTQSPTHLIKTRGQQVTLRCSSQSGHNTVSWYQQALGQGPQFIFQYYREEENGRGNFPPRFSGLQFPNYSSELNVNALELDDSALYLCASSLAPDTQYFGPGTRLTVL.

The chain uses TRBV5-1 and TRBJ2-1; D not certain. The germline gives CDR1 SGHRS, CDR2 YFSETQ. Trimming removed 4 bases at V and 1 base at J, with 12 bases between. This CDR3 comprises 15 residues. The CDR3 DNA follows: TGCGCCAGCAGCCCGGCGGATGGATCCTACAATGAGCAGTTCTTC. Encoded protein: CASSPADGSYNEQFF.

Here the CDR3 DNA reads TGTGCCAGCAGTGAAACGCGCACAGATACGCAGTATTTT. It specifies CASSETRTDTQYF. The V gene is TRBV2, the J gene TRBJ2-3, with D hard to call. The CDR3 consists of 13 residues. Germline V lookup: CDR1 SNHLY, CDR2 FYNNEI. V lost 2 bases and J 1 base, leaving 4 bases between the germline ends. The complete variable domain, with remaining parts taken from reference TRBV2 and TRBJ2-3, reads EPEVTQTPSHQVTQMGQEVILRCVPISNHLYFYWYRQILGQKVEFLVSFYNNEISEKSEIFDDQFSVERPDGSNFTLKIRSTKLEDSAMYFCASSETRTDTQYFGPGTRLTVL.

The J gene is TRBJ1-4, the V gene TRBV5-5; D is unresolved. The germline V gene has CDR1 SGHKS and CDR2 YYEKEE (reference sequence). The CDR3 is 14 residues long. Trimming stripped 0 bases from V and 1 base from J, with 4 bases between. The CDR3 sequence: CASSLAGTNEKLFF. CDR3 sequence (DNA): TGTGCCAGCAGCTTGGCAGGAACTAATGAAAAACTGTTTTTT.

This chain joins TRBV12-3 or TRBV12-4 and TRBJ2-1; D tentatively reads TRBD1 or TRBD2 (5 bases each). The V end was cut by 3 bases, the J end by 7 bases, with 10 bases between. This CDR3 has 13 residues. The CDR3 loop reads CASSLGPTNEQFF. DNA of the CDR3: TGTGCCAGCAGTTTGGGACCTACGAATGAGCAGTTCTTC.

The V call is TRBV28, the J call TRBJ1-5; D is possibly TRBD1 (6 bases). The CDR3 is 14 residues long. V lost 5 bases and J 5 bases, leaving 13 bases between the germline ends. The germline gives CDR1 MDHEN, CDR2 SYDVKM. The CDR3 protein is CASSLDSADQPQHF. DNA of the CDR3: TGTGCCAGCAGTCTGGACAGTGCGGATCAGCCCCAGCATTTT.

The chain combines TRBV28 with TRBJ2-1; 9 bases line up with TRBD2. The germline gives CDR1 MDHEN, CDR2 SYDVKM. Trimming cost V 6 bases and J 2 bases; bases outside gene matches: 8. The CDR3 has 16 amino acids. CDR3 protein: CASSSTSGPAYNEQFF. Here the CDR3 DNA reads TGTGCCAGCAGCTCAACTAGCGGGCCCGCCTACAATGAGCAGTTCTTC.

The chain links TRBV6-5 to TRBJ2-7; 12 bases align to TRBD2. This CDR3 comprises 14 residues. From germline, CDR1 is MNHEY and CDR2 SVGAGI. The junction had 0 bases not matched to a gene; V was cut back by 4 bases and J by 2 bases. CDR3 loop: CASSWTSGAYEQYF. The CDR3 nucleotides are TGTGCCAGCAGTTGGACTAGCGGGGCCTACGAGCAGTACTTC.

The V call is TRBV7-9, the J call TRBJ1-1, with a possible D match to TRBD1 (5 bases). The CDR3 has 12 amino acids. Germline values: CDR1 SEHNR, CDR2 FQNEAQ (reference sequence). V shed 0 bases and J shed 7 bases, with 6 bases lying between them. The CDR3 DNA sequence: TGTGCCAGCAGCTTAGCGGGGGGTGAAGCTTTCTTT. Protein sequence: CASSLAGGEAFF.

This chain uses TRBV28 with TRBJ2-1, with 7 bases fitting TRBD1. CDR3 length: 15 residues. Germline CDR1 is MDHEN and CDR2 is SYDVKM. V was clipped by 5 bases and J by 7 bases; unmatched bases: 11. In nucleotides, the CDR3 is TGTGCCAGCAGTACAGGGGACCTAGGTCTGAATGAGCAGTTCTTC. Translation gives CASSTGDLGLNEQFF.

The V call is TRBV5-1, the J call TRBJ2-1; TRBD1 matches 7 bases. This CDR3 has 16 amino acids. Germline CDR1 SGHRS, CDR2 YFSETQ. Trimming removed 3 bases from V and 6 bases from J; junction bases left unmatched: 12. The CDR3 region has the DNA TGCGCCAGCAGCTCTAACGCGGTCACAGGGGTCAATGAGCAGTTCTTC. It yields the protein CASSSNAVTGVNEQFF.

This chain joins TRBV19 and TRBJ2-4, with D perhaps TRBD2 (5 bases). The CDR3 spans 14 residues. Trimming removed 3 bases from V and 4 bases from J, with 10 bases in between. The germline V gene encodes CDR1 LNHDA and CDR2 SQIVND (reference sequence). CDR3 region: CASSIPGWKNIQYF. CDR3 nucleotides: TGTGCCAGTAGTATTCCGGGATGGAAAAACATTCAGTACTTC.

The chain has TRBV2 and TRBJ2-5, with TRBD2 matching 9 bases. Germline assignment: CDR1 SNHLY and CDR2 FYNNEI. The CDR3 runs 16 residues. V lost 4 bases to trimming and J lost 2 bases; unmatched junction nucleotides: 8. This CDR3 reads CASSVGLAGLQETQYF. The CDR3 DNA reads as TGTGCCAGCAGTGTAGGGCTAGCGGGACTTCAAGAGACCCAGTACTTC.

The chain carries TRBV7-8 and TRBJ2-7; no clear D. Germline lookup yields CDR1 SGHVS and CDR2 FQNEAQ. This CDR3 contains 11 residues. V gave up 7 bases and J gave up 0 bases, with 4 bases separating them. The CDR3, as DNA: TGTGCCAGCAATGGCTCCTACGAGCAGTACTTC. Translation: CASNGSYEQYF.

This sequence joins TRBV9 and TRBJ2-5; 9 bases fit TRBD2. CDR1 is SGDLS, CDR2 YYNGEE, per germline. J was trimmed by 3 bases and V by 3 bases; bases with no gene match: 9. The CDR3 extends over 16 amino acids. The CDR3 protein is CASSGLGLAGKETQYF. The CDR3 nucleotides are TGTGCCAGCAGCGGACTTGGGCTAGCGGGGAAAGAGACCCAGTACTTC.

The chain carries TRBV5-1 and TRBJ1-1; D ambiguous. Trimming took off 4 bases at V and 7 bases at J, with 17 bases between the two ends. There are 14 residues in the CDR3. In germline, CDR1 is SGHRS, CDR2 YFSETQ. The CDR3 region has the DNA TGCGCCAGCAGCGTTGGCACAGAGGGAATTGAAGCTTTCTTT. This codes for CASSVGTEGIEAFF.

The CDR3 loop is CASRATPGTSGGGSYNEQFF. The CDR3 DNA reads as TGTGCCAGCAGAGCCACTCCCGGGACTAGCGGGGGGGGCTCCTACAATGAGCAGTTCTTC. This chain uses TRBV27 with TRBJ2-1; 16 bases fit TRBD2. V dropped 6 bases and J dropped 0; count of bases not matched to a gene: 11. Germline loops: CDR1 MNHEY, CDR2 SMNVEV (reference sequence). There are 20 residues in the CDR3.

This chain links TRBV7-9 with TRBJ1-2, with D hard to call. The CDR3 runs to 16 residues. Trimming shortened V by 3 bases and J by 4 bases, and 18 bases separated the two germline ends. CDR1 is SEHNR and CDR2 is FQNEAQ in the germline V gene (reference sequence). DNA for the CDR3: TGTGCCAGCAGCTTGGAAGGTAGCTGGCCGGTCTATGGCTACACCTTC. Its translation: CASSLEGSWPVYGYTF.

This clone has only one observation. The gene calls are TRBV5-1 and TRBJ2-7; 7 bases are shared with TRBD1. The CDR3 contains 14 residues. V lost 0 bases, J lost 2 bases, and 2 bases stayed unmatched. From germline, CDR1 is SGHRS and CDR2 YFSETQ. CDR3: CASSLGDSTYEQYF. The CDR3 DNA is TGCGCCAGCAGCTTGGGGGACAGCACCTACGAGCAGTACTTC. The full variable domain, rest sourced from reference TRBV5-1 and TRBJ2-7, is KAGVTQTPRYLIKTRGQQVTLSCSPISGHRSVSWYQQTPGQGLQFLFEYFSETQRNKGNFPGRFSGRQFSNSRSEMNVSTLELGDSALYLCASSLGDSTYEQYFGPGTRLTVT.